This T cell receptor beta chain was found in a study of shared clonotypes between healthy human individuals. CDR1 and CDR2 from the germline V gene are SGHVS and FQNEAQ. V was clipped by 4 bases and J by 9 bases, with 13 bases between them. The CDR3 extends over 13 amino acids. With regard to this clone: Its antigen is as yet unknown.

TCRdb's table, derived via immunoSEQ multiplex PCR, lists solely in-frame clones and lacks some. The sample lists around 750,000 clones, roughly 70% occurring once. Notes on the study in general: Despite large depth, rarefaction showed incomplete sorted-subset sequencing.

This sequence was found in a woman aged 25 to 39 in good health. V usage is TRBV7-8 and J usage is TRBJ1-5; D might be TRBD1 (5 bases). Sequenced input: memory CD4+ T cells sorted from blood. Subset defined: CD45RA-negative fraction. The CDR3 nucleotides are TGTGCCAGCAGCTCACAGGCCCCAGGGCCCCAGCATTTT. Protein sequence: CASSSQAPGPQHF.